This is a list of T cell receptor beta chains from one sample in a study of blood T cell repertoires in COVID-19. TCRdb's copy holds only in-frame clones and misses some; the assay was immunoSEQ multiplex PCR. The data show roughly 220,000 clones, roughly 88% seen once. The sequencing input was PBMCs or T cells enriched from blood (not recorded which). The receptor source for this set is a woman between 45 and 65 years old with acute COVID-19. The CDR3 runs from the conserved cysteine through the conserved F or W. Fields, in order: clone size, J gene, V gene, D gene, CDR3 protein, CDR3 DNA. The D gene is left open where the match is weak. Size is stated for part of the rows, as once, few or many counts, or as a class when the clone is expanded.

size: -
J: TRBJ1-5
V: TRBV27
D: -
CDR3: CASRPGGNQPQHF
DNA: TGTGCCAGCCGACCCGGGGGCAATCAGCCCCAGCATTTT

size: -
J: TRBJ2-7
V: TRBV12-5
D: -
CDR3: CASGTPWAGFSYEQYF
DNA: TGTGCTAGTGGTACCCCCTGGGCGGGATTCTCCTACGAGCAGTACTTC

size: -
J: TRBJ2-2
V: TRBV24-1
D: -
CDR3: CATSQNLVQGPGELFF
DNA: TGTGCCACCAGCCAGAATTTGGTGCAGGGCCCCGGGGAGCTGTTTTTT

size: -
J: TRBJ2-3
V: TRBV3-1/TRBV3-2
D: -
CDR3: CASSQGQPDTDTQYF
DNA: TGTGCCAGCAGCCAAGGACAGCCGGACACAGATACGCAGTATTTT

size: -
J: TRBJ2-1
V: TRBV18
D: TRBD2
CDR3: CASSRPGLAEINEQFF
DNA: TGTGCCAGCTCTCGACCGGGACTAGCGGAAATAAATGAGCAGTTCTTC

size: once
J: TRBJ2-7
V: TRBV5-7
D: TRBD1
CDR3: CASSLPATGASYEQYF
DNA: TGTGCCAGCAGCTTGCCCGCCACAGGGGCCTCCTACGAGCAGTACTTC

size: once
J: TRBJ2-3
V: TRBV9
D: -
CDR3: CASSARGVTDTQYF
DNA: TGTGCCAGCAGTGCCAGGGGTGTGACAGATACGCAGTATTTT

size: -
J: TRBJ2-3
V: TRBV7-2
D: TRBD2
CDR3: CASSLVGTSEDTQYF
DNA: TGTGCCAGCAGCTTAGTCGGGACTAGTGAAGATACGCAGTATTTT

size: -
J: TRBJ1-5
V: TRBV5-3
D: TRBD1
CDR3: CARRPRTGKDQPQHF
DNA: TGTGCCAGAAGACCTCGGACAGGGAAGGATCAGCCCCAGCATTTT

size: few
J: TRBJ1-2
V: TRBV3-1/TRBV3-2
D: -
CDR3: CASSPSADNYGYTF
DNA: TGTGCCAGCAGCCCCTCCGCGGATAACTATGGCTACACCTTC

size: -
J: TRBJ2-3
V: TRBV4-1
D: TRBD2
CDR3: CASSQGRLAGAGTDTQYF
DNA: TGCGCCAGCAGCCAAGGTCGACTAGCGGGAGCAGGCACAGATACGCAGTATTTT

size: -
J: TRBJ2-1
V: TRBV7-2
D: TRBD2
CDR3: CASSLTSGSGYNEQFF
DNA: TGTGCCAGCAGCCTGACTAGCGGGAGTGGGTACAATGAGCAGTTCTTC

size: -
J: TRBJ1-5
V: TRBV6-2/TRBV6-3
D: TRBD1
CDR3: CASSYFGRGRDQPQHF
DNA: TGTGCCAGCAGTTACTTCGGGAGGGGGCGGGATCAGCCCCAGCATTTT

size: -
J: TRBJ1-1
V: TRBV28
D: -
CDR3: CASRQDMNTEAFF
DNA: TGTGCCAGCAGACAGGATATGAACACTGAAGCTTTCTTT

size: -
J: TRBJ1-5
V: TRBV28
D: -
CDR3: CASSLPSGGNQPQHF
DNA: TGTGCCAGCAGTTTGCCTAGCGGGGGCAATCAGCCCCAGCATTTT

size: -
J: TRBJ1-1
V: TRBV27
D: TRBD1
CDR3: CASSPGTEAQAFF
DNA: TGTGCCAGCAGTCCCGGGACAGAGGCTCAAGCTTTCTTT

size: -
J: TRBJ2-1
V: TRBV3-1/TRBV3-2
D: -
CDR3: CASSRRRRAGSYNEQFF
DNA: TGTGCCAGCAGCCGGCGTCGGAGGGCGGGCTCCTACAATGAGCAGTTCTTC

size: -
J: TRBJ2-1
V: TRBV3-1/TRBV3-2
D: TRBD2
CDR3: CASSLRGSSYNEQFF
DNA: TGTGCCAGCAGCCTGCGGGGGAGTTCCTACAATGAGCAGTTCTTC

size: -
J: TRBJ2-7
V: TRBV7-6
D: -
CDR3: CASSLDAPTGTRSYEQYF
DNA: TGTGCCAGCAGCTTAGATGCCCCGACCGGGACAAGATCCTACGAGCAGTACTTC

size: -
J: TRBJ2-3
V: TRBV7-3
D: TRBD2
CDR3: CASSFGTSGRDTQYF
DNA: TGTGCCAGCAGCTTCGGGACTAGCGGGAGAGATACGCAGTATTTT

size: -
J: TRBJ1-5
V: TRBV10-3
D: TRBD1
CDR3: CAARGGQGFNQPQHF
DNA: TGTGCCGCCCGAGGGGGACAGGGGTTTAATCAGCCCCAGCATTTT

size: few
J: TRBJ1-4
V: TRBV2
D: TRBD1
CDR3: CASSHGTGTTNEKLFF
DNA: TGTGCCAGCAGCCATGGGACAGGAACAACTAATGAAAAACTGTTTTTT

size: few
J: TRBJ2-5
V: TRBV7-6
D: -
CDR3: CASSDRGETQYF
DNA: TGTGCCAGCAGCGACCGAGGGGAGACCCAGTACTTC

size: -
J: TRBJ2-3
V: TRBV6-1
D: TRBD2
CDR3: CASSEAAGDSDTQYF
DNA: TGTGCCAGCAGTGAAGCGGCGGGAGATTCAGATACGCAGTATTTT

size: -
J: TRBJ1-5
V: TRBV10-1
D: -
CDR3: CASSLQGKGNQPQHF
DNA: TGCGCCAGCAGTCTACAGGGCAAGGGGAATCAGCCCCAGCATTTT

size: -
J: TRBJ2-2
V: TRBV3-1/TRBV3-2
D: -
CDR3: CASSQEIPGAGELFF
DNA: TGTGCCAGCAGCCAAGAGATCCCGGGGGCCGGGGAGCTGTTTTTT

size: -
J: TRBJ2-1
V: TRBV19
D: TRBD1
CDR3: CASRPRDRGANEQFF
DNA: TGTGCCAGTAGGCCCCGGGACAGAGGGGCCAATGAGCAGTTCTTC

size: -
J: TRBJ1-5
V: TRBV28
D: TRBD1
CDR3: CASSWGQGGNQPQHF
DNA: TGTGCCAGCAGTTGGGGACAGGGGGGAAATCAGCCCCAGCATTTT